This TCR beta chain was identified during a study of Graves' ophthalmopathy and Graves' hyperthyroidism. Whole-study results and caveats: Both an approximately 69% sensitivity and an approximately 76% specificity characterized the model's predictions of ophthalmopathy progression.

On this clonotype: Antigen specificity is unknown.

Investigators amplified TCR beta CDR3 regions from RNA transcripts. HTBI primers were employed in first-round RT-PCR, then a second-round multiplex PCR followed. A single record per CDR3 protein comes from TCRdb applying MiXCR to the multiplex PCR reads. Of roughly 1.1 million distinct CDR3 sequences in the sample, 35% to 40% are singletons; the top ten hold 11%. From germline, CDR1 is SEHNR and CDR2 FQNEAQ (reference sequence). Trimming at V came to 0 bases and at J to 5 bases, leaving 11 bases not matched to a gene. The CDR3 has 18 residues. Excluded were patients with other autoimmune diseases, uncontrolled infections, pregnancy or lactation. Clinical symptoms, serum thyroxine, TRAb, thyroid ultrasound and orbital computed tomography were relied on for diagnosis.

The chain joins TRBV7-9 to TRBJ1-2; 11 bases are a match to TRBD1. The TCR originated in an adult man with Graves' hyperthyroidism. Sequencing was done on a sample of peripheral blood or thyroid tissue (not recorded which). The DNA of the CDR3 is TGTGCCAGCAGCTTAGCCAAAAAACCGGGACAGGGGGGTTATGGCTACACCTTC. Encoded protein: CASSLAKKPGQGGYGYTF.